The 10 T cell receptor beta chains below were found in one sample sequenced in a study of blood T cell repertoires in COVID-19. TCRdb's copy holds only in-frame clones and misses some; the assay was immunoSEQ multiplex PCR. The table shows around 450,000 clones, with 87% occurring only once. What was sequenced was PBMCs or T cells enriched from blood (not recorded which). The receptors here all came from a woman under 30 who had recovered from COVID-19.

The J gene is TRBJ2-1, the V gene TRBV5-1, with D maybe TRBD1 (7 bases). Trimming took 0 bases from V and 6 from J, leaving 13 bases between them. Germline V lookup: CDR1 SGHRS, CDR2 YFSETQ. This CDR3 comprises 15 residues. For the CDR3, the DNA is TGCGCCAGCAGCTTGGTGGCAGGGGGAGGCAATGAGCAGTTCTTC. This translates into CASSLVAGGGNEQFF. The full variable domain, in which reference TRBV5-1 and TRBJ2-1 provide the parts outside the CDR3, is KAGVTQTPRYLIKTRGQQVTLSCSPISGHRSVSWYQQTPGQGLQFLFEYFSETQRNKGNFPGRFSGRQFSNSRSEMNVSTLELGDSALYLCASSLVAGGGNEQFFGPGTRLTVL.

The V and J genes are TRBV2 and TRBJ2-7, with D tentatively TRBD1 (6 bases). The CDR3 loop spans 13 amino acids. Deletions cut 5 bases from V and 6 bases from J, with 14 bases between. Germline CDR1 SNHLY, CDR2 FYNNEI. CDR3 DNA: TGTGCCAGCAGTATAGACCAGGGGAGCGAGCAGTACTTC. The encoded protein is CASSIDQGSEQYF.

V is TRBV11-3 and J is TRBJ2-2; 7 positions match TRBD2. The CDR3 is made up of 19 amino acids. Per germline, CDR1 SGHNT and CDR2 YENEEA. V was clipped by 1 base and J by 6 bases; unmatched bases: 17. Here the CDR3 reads CASSLAKPQPSSGPGELFF. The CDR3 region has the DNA TGTGCCAGCAGCTTAGCTAAACCTCAGCCCTCTAGCGGACCCGGGGAGCTGTTTTTT.

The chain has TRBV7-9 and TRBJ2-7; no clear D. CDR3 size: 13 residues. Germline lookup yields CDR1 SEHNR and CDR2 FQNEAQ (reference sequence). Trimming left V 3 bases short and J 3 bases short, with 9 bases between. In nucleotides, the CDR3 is TGTGCCAGCAGCTTGTTAGATTTCTACGAGCAGTACTTC. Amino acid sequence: CASSLLDFYEQYF.

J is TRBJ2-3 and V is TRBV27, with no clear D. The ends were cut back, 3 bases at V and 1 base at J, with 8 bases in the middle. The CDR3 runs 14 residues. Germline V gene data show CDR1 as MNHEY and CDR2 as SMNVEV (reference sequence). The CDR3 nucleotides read TGTGCCAGCAGTTTCCATGAGCGCACAGATACGCAGTATTTT. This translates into CASSFHERTDTQYF.

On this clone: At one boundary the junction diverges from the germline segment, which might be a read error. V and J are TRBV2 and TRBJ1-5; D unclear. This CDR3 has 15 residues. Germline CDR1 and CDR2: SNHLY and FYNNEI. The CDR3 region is CASTERRGSNQPQHF. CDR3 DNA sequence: TGTGCCAGCACTGAACGACGGGGAAGCAATCAGCCCCAGCATTTT.

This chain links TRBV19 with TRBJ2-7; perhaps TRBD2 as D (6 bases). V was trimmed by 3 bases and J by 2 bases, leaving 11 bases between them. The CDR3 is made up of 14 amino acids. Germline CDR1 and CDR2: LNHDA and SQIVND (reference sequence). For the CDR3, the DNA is TGTGCCAGTAGTATGGGGGGTGATCCCTACGAGCAGTACTTC. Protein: CASSMGGDPYEQYF.

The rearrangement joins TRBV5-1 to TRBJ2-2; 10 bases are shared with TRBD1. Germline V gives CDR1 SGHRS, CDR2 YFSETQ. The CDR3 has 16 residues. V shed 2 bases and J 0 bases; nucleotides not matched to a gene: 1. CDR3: CASSFGTGANTGELFF. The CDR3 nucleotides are TGCGCCAGCAGCTTCGGGACAGGGGCGAACACCGGGGAGCTGTTTTTT.

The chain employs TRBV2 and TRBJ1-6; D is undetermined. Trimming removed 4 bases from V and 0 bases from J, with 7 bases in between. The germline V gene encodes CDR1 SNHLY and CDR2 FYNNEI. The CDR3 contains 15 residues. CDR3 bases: TGTGCCAGCAGTGTGGGGAGCTCCTATAATTCACCCCTCCACTTT. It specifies CASSVGSSYNSPLHF.

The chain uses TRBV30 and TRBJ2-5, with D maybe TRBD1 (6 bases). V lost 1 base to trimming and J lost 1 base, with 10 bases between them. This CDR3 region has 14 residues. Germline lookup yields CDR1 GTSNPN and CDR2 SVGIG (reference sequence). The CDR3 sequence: CAWSEGDLQETQYF. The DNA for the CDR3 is TGTGCCTGGAGTGAGGGGGATCTCCAAGAGACCCAGTACTTC. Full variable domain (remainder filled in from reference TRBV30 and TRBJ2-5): SQTIHQWPATLVQPVGSPLSLECTVEGTSNPNLYWYRQAAGRGLQLLFYSVGIGQISSEVPQNLSASRPQDRQFILSSKKLLLSDSGFYLCAWSEGDLQETQYFGPGTRLLVL.